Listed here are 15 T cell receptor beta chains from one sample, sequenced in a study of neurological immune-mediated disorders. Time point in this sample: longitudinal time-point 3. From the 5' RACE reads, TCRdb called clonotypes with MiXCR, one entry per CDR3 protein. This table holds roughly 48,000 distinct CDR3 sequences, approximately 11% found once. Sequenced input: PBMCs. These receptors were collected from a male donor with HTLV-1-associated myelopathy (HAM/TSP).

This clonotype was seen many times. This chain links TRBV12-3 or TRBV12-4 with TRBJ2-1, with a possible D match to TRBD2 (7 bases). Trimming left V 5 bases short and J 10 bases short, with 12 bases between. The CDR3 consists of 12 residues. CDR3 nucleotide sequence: TGTGCCAGCAGTGGGGGGGCAAGGGAGCAGTTCTTC. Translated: CASSGGAREQFF.

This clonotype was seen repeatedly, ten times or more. The CDR3 bases are TGCGCCAGCAGCTGGGGGGGACAGGGGAGCACTGAAGCTTTCTTT. It is translated as CASSWGGQGSTEAFF. V gene TRBV5-1 combines with J gene TRBJ1-1; TRBD1 matches 10 bases. The V segment lost 3 bases and the J segment 4 bases; nucleotides outside the gene matches: 6. The germline CDR1 and CDR2 sequences are SGHRS and YFSETQ. The CDR3 loop spans 15 amino acids.

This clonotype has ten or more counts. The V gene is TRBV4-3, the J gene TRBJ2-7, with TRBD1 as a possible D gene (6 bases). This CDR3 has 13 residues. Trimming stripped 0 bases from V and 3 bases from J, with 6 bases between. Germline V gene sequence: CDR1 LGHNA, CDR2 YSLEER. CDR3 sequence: CASSQDRGYEQYF. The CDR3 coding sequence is TGCGCCAGCAGCCAAGACAGGGGCTACGAGCAGTACTTC.

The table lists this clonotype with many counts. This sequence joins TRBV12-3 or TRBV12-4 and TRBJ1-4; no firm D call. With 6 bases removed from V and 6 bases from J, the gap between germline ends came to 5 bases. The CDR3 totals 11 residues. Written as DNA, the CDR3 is TGTGCCAGCAGGATACATGAAAAACTGTTTTTT. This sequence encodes CASRIHEKLFF.

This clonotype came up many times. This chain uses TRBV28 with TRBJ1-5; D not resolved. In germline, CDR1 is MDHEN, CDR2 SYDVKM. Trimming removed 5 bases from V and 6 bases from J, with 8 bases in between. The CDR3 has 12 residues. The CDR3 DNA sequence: TGTGCCAGCAGTACCAAAATTCAGCCCCAGCATTTT. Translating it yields CASSTKIQPQHF.

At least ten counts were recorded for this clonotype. The CDR3 DNA reads as TGTGCCAGCAGTTTATCGCAAGGTTTCCAGCCCCAGCATTTT. Amino acids: CASSLSQGFQPQHF. The chain combines TRBV27 with TRBJ1-5, with D hard to call. The length of the CDR3 is 14 residues. Germline V gene sequence: CDR1 MNHEY, CDR2 SMNVEV (reference sequence). V shed 0 bases and J shed 7 bases, with 10 bases lying between them.

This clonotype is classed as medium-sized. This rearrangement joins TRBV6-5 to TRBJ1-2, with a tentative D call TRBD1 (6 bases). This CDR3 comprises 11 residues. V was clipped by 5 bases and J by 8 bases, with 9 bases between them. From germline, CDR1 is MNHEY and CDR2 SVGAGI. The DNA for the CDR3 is TGTGCCAGCAGTCCGGGGGCGGGCTACACCTTC. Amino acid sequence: CASSPGAGYTF.

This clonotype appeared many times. CDR3 nucleotide sequence: TGCGCCAGCAGCTACGAGGGGGCGGGTGGCTACACCTTC. This sequence encodes CASSYEGAGGYTF. The rearrangement links TRBV5-1 to TRBJ1-2; 7 nucleotides agree with TRBD1. Trimming removed 3 bases from V and 7 bases from J; junction bases left unmatched: 6. This CDR3 region has 13 residues. Germline V gene lookup returns CDR1 SGHRS and CDR2 YFSETQ.

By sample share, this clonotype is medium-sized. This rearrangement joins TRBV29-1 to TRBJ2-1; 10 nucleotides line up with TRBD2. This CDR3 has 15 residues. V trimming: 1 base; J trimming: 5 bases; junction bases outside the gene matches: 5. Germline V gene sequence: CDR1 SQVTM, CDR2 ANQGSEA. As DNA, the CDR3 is TGCAGCGTTGAAGCAGCGGGGGGGCGGGACAATGAGCAGTTCTTC. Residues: CSVEAAGGRDNEQFF.

This chain's CDR3 is CASRQEGLVAETQYF. The CDR3 nucleotides are TGCGCCAGCCGTCAGGAGGGACTAGTAGCCGAGACCCAGTACTTC. The chain joins TRBV5-1 to TRBJ2-5; 8 bases line up with TRBD2. The V gene end was trimmed by 7 bases and the J gene end by 5 bases; junction bases not matched to a gene: 13. Germline loops: CDR1 SGHRS, CDR2 YFSETQ. The CDR3 has 15 residues.

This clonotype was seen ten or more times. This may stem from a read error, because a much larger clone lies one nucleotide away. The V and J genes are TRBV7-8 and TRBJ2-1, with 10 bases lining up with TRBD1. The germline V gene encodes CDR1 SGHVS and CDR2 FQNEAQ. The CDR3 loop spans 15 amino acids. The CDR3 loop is CVSSIGTGVGYEQFF. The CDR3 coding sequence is TGTGTCAGCAGCATCGGGACAGGGGTTGGGTATGAGCAGTTCTTC.

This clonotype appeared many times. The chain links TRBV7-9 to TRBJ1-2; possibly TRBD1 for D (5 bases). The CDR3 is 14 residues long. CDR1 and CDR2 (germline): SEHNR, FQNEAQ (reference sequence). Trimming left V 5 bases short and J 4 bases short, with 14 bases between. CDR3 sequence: CASSLSQGGYGYTF. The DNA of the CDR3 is TGTGCCAGCAGCCTTAGCCAGGGTGGCTATGGCTACACCTTC.

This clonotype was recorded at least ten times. DNA of the CDR3: TGCAGTGCTAGAGCCAGGGAGTACGAGCAGTACTTC. It codes for CSARAREYEQYF. The chain uses TRBV20-1 and TRBJ2-7, with D tentatively TRBD1 or TRBD2 (5 bases each). The V gene's germline CDR1 is DFQATT and CDR2 SNEGSKA (reference sequence). Trimming pared 1 base from V and 4 bases from J, leaving 8 bases between. CDR3 length: 12 residues.

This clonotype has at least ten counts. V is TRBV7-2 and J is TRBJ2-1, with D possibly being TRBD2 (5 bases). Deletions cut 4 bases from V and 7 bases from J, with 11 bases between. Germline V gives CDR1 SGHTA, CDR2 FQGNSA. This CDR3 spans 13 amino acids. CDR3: CASSYRTGNEQFF. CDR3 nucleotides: TGTGCCAGCAGCTATCGGACTGGAAATGAGCAGTTCTTC.

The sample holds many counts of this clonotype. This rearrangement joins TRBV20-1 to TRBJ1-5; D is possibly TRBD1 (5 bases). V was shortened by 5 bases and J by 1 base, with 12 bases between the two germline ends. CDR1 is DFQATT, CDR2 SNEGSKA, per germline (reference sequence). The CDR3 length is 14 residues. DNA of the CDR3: TGCAGTGCTTACGAGGGGAACAGCAATCAGCCCCAGCATTTT. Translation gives CSAYEGNSNQPQHF.